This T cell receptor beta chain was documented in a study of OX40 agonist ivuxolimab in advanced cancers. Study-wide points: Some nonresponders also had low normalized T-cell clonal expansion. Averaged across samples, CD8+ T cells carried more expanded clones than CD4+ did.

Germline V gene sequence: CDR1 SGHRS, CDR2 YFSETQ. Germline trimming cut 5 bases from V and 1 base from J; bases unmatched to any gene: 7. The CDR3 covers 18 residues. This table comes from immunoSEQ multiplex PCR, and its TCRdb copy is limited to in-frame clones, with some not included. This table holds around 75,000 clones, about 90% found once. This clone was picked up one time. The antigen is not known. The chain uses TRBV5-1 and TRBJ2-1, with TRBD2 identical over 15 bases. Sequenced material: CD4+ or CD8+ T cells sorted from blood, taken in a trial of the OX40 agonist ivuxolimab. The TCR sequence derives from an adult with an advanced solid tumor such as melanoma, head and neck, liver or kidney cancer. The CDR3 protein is CASRKGLAGGRSYNEQFF. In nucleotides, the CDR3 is TGCGCCAGCAGGAAGGGACTAGCGGGAGGAAGGTCCTACAATGAGCAGTTCTTC.